This T cell receptor (beta chain) came from a study of post-analysis software for immune sequencing data. Study at large: The disease courses spanned relapsing-remitting, secondary progressive and progressive-relapsing forms of multiple sclerosis. Findings and caveats of the study: Diversity measured as normalized Chao1 was significantly lower in multiple sclerosis patients than in controls. Patients showed TRBV5-6, TRBV5-1 and TRBV20-1 among roughly 5 TRBV segments more frequent than in controls.

Germline CDR1 and CDR2: SGHRS and YFSETQ. V lost 0 bases to trimming and J lost 2 bases, with 15 bases between them. The CDR3 contains 16 residues. This clonotype turned up a few times. Its antigen remains unknown. The library was made from cDNA and included unique molecular identifiers. Roughly 450,000 cDNA molecules came from approximately 1 to 10 million T cells. Each CDR3 protein is one row after TCRdb ran MiXCR on the PCR reads. The data contain about 800,000 distinct CDR3 sequences, roughly 27% of them singletons. Specimen: blood. This chain connects TRBV5-1 to TRBJ2-7, with TRBD1 as a possible D gene (6 bases). The TCR was taken from a girl aged 5-17 years with multiple sclerosis. The CDR3 protein is CASSLGVSDRTYEQYF. In DNA, the CDR3 is TGCGCCAGCAGCTTGGGGGTCTCGGACAGAACCTACGAGCAGTACTTC.